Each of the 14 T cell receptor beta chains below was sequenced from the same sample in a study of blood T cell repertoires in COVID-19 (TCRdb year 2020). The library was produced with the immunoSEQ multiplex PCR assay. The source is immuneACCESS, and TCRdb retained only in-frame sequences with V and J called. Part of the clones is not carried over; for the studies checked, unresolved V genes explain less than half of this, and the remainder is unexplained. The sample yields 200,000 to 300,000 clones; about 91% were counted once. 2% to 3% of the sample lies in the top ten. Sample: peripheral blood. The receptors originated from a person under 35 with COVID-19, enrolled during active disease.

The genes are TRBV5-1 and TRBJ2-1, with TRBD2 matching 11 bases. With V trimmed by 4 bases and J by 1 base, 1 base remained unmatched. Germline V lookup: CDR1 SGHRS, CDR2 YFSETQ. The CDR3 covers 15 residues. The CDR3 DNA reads TGCGCCAGCAGCCCTAGCGGGAGGTCCTACAATGAGCAGTTCTTC. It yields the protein CASSPSGRSYNEQFF.

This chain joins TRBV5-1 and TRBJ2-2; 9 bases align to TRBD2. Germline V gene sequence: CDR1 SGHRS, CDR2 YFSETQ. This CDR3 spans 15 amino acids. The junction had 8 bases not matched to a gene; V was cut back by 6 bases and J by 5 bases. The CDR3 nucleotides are TGCGCCAGCACCGATAGCGGGAGAGGAACCGGGGAGCTGTTTTTT. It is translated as CASTDSGRGTGELFF.

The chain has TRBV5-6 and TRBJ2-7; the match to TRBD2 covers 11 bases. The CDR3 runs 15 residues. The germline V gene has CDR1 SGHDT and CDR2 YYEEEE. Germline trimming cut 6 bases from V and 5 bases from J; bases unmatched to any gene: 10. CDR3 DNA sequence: TGTGCCAGCACCCTTACAGGGACTAGCGGCCACGAGCAGTACTTC. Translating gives CASTLTGTSGHEQYF. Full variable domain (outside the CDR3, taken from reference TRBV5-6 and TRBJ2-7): DAGVTQSPTHLIKTRGQQVTLRCSPKSGHDTVSWYQQALGQGPQFIFQYYEEEERQRGNFPDRFSGHQFPNYSSELNVNALLLGDSALYLCASTLTGTSGHEQYFGPGTRLTVT.

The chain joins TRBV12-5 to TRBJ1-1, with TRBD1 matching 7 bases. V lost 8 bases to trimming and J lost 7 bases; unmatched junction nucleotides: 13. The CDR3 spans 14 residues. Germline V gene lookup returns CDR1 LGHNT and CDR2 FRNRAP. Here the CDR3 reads CASRPGQTSSEAFF. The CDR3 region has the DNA TGTGCTAGTCGTCCGGGACAGACGTCAAGTGAAGCTTTCTTT.

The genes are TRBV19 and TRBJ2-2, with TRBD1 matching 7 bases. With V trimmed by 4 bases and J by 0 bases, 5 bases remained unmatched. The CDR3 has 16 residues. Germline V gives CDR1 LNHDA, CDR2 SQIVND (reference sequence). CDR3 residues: CASSKGDRPNTGELFF. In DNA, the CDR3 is TGTGCCAGTAGTAAAGGGGACAGACCGAACACCGGGGAGCTGTTTTTT.

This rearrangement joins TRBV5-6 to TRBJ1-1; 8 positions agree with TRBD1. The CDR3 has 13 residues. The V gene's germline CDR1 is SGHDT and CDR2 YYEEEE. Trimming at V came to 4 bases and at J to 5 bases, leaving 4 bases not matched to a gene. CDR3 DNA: TGTGCCAGCAGCACAGGGGGTTGGACTGAAGCTTTCTTT. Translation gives CASSTGGWTEAFF.

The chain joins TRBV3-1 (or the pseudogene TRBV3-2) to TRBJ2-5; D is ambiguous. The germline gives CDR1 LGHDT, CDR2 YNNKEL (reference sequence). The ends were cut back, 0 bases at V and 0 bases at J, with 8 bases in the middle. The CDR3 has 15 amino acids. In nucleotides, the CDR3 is TGTGCCAGCAGCCAAGATCCCCCTTACCAAGAGACCCAGTACTTC. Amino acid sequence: CASSQDPPYQETQYF.

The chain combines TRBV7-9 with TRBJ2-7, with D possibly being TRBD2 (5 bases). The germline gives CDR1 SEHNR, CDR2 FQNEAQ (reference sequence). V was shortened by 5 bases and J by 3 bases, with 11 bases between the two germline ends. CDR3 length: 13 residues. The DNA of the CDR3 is TGTGCCAGCAGCCTCCGGGATAGCTACGAGCAGTACTTC. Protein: CASSLRDSYEQYF.

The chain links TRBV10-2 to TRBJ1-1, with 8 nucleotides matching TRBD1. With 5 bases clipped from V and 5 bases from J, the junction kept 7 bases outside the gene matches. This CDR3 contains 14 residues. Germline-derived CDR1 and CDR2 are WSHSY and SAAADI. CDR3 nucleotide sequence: TGCGCCAGCAGTCTGACAGGGGCTAGGACTGAAGCTTTCTTT. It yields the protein CASSLTGARTEAFF.

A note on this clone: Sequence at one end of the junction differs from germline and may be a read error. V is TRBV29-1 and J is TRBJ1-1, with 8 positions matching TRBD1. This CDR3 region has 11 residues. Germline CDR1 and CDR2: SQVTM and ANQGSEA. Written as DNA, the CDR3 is TGCAGCGTTGAAGATCGCCAGGGGGCGGTCTTT. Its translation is CSVEDRQGAVF. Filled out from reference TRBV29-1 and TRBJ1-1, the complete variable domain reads SAVISQKPSRDICQRGTSLTIQCQVDSQVTMMFWYRQQPGQSLTLIATANQGSEATYESGFVIDKFPISRPNLTFSTLTVSNMSPEDSSIYLCSVEDRQGAVFGQGTRLTVV.

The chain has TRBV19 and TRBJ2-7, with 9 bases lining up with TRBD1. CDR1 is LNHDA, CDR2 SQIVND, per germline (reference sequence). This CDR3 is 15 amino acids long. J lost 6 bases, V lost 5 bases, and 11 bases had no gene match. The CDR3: CASSLSGTGLFEQYF. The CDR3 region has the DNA TGTGCCAGTAGTCTCTCGGGGACAGGGCTATTCGAGCAGTACTTC.

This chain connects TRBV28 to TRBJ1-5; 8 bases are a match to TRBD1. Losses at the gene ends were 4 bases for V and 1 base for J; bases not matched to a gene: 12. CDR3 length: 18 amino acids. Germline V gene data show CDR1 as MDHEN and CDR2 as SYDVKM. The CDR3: CASSSKRDRQGSNQPQHF. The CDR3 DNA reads TGTGCCAGCAGTTCCAAGAGGGACAGGCAGGGGAGCAATCAGCCCCAGCATTTT.

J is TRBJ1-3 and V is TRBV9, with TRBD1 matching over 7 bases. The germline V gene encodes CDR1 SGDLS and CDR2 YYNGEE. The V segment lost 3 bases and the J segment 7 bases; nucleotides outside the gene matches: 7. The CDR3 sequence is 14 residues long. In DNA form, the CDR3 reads TGTGCCAGCAGCGCGGGGACAGTAGGGAACACCATATATTTT. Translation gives CASSAGTVGNTIYF.

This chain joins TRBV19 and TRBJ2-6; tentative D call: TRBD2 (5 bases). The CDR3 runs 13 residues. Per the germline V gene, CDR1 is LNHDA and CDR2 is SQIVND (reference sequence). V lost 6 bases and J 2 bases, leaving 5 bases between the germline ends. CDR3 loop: CASSGAGANVLTF. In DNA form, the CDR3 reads TGTGCCAGTAGCGGGGCTGGGGCCAACGTCCTGACTTTC.